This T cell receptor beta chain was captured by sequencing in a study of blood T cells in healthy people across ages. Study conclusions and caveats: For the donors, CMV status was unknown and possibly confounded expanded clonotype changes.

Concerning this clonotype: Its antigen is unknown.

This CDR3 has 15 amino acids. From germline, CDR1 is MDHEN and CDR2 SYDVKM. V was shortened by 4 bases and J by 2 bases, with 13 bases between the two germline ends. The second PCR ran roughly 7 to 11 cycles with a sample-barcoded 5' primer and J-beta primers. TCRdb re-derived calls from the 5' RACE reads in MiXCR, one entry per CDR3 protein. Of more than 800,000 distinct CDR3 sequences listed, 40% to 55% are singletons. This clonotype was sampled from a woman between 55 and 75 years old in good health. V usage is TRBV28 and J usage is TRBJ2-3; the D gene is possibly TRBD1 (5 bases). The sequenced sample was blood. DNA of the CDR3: TGTGCCAGCAGTTCCCCTATGGGGCTCACAGATACGCAGTATTTT. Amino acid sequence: CASSSPMGLTDTQYF.